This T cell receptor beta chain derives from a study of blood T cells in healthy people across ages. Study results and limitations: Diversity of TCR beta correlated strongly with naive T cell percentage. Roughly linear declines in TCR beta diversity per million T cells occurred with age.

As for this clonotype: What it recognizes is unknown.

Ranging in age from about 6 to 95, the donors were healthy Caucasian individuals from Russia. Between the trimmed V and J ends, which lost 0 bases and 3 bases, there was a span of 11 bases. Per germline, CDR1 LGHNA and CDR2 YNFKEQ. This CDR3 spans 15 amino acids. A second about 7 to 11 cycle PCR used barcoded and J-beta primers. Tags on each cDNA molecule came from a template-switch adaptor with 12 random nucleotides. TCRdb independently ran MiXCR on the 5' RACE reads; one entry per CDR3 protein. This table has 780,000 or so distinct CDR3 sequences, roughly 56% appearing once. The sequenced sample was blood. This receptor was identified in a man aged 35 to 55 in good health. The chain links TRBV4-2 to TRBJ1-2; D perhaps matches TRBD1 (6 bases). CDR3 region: CASSQDGGQDYGYTF. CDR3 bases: TGTGCCAGCAGCCAAGACGGGGGGCAGGACTATGGCTACACCTTC.